Presented here are 27 T cell receptor beta chains from one specimen sequenced in a study of CD8+CD57+ T cells in acquired aplastic anemia (dated by TCRdb to the late 2010s). Flow cytometry had shown CD8+CD57+ cell expansion in the patients selected for sequencing. TCRdb records Illumina HiSeq 2000 as the sequencer. Profiling of TCR beta VDJ combinations and CDR3 sequences used genomic DNA as the template. In-frame beta chains were kept once TCRdb had trimmed the public reads at Q25 with fastp and called clones with MiXCR. Identical CDR3 proteins give one entry, which carries the most common genes and DNA. For this sample there are fewer than 200,000 distinct CDR3 sequences; around 75% appear just once. The ten largest clones capture 35% to 50% of the sample. The material sequenced was sorted CD4+, CD8+, or CD8+CD57+ T cells (not recorded which) from PBMCs. Every receptor here comes from a human donor with aplastic anemia.

This clonotype has more than one count but fewer than ten. The chain uses TRBV7-9 and TRBJ2-5; 7 positions match TRBD1. The CDR3 has 13 amino acids. V gave up 4 bases and J gave up 7 bases; unmatched junction bases: 6. Germline lookup yields CDR1 SEHNR and CDR2 FQNEAQ (reference sequence). The CDR3 DNA is TGTGCCAGCAGCTCCGGGACAGCGAGGACCCAGTACTTC. Amino acid sequence: CASSSGTARTQYF.

The CDR3 DNA sequence: TGTGCCAGCAGTGCCCGGGACAGGAGGGGGGAGCAGTACTTC. Translated: CASSARDRRGEQYF. The genes are TRBV2 and TRBJ2-7; 8 bases map to TRBD1. The CDR3 totals 14 residues. Losses at the gene ends were 4 bases for V and 7 bases for J; bases not matched to a gene: 9. Germline-derived CDR1 and CDR2 are SNHLY and FYNNEI.

The V call is TRBV20-1, the J call TRBJ2-7, with D uncertain. The V end was cut by 1 base, the J end by 5 bases, with 18 bases between. This CDR3 is 15 amino acids long. Germline CDR1 DFQATT, CDR2 SNEGSKA (reference sequence). CDR3 region: CSARATDRPSHEQYF. In nucleotides, the CDR3 is TGCAGTGCTAGAGCAACGGACCGACCTTCCCACGAGCAGTACTTC.

J is TRBJ2-7 and V is TRBV20-1, with 12 nucleotides matching TRBD2. The germline V gene has CDR1 DFQATT and CDR2 SNEGSKA (reference sequence). With 5 bases clipped from V and 4 bases from J, the junction kept 6 bases outside the gene matches. The CDR3 loop spans 14 amino acids. The CDR3 bases are TGCAGTGCTCCCCCGGGACTAGCGGGTTACGAGCAGTACTTC. Translated: CSAPPGLAGYEQYF.

This chain uses TRBV4-1 with TRBJ1-1; 10 positions match TRBD1. This CDR3 is built from 12 residues. Germline CDR1 is MGHRA and CDR2 is YSYEKL. The junction had 5 bases not matched to a gene; V was cut back by 5 bases and J by 11 bases. The CDR3 protein is CASSYGQGEAFF. DNA of the CDR3: TGCGCCAGCAGCTATGGACAGGGGGAGGCTTTCTTT.

Turning to this clonotype: A clone one base away is much larger, so this may be a read error. This chain uses TRBV6-4 with TRBJ1-1; 9 bases map to TRBD1. The CDR3 has 14 residues. Germline trimming cut 4 bases from V and 1 base from J; bases unmatched to any gene: 1. Germline V gene data show CDR1 as MRHNA and CDR2 as SNTAGT. The CDR3 loop is CASSVTGGNTEAFF. CDR3 DNA: TGTGCCAGCAGTGTGACAGGGGGGAACACTGAAGCTTTCTTT.

The V gene is TRBV9, the J gene TRBJ2-1; the match to TRBD2 covers 8 bases. This CDR3 contains 14 residues. The J segment lost 8 bases and the V segment lost 4 bases, leaving 8 bases of the junction unmatched. CDR1 is SGDLS, CDR2 YYNGEE, per germline. The CDR3 spells CASSPREGPDEQFF. CDR3 DNA: TGTGCCAGCAGCCCCCGGGAGGGACCCGATGAGCAGTTCTTC.

The rearrangement joins TRBV19 to TRBJ1-1; D is ambiguous. Deletions cut 4 bases from V and 3 bases from J, with 6 bases between. Per the germline V gene, CDR1 is LNHDA and CDR2 is SQIVND (reference sequence). This CDR3 is built from 12 residues. The CDR3 loop reads CASSTQYTEAFF. CDR3 DNA sequence: TGTGCCAGTAGTACCCAATACACTGAAGCTTTCTTT.

CDR3 DNA sequence: TGTGCCATCACCGGGACCAACTATGGCTACACCTTC. Translating gives CAITGTNYGYTF. The chain links TRBV10-3 to TRBJ1-2, with D possibly matching TRBD1 (5 bases). The CDR3 spans 12 residues. CDR1 and CDR2 from the germline V gene are ENHRY and SYGVKD. V was shortened by 7 bases and J by 2 bases, with 8 bases between the two germline ends.

V usage is TRBV20-1 and J usage is TRBJ1-6; unclear D gene. Germline V gene lookup returns CDR1 DFQATT and CDR2 SNEGSKA (reference sequence). Trimming pared 0 bases from V and 7 bases from J, leaving 7 bases between. The CDR3 is 13 amino acids. CDR3: CSAREQSNSPLHF. The CDR3 nucleotides read TGCAGTGCTAGAGAACAGTCGAATTCACCCCTCCACTTT.

The chain links TRBV7-3 to TRBJ2-5; D is unresolved. Germline CDR1 reads SGHTA; CDR2 reads FQGTGA. The CDR3 totals 13 residues. The V end was cut by 5 bases, the J end by 0 bases, with 7 bases between. The CDR3 loop reads CASSHTNQETQYF. For the CDR3, the DNA is TGTGCCAGCAGCCACACCAACCAAGAGACCCAGTACTTC.

This chain links TRBV7-9 with TRBJ2-2; a possible D gene is TRBD2 (5 bases). Trimming took off 7 bases at V and 6 bases at J, with 6 bases between the two ends. The CDR3 loop spans 11 amino acids. Germline assignment: CDR1 SEHNR and CDR2 FQNEAQ (reference sequence). CDR3 sequence: CASTEAGELFF. The CDR3 DNA is TGTGCCAGCACGGAGGCCGGGGAGCTGTTTTTT.

This chain uses TRBV10-2 with TRBJ2-3, with TRBD2 as a possible D gene (7 bases). The V and J ends lost 6 bases and 11 bases respectively, with 27 bases between them. Germline-derived CDR1 and CDR2 are WSHSY and SAAADI. The CDR3 contains 16 residues. The CDR3 here is CASSQEGGGSYNEQYF. Here the CDR3 DNA reads TGCGCCAGCAGCCAAGAGGGGGGGGGGTCCTACAATGAGCAGTATTTT.

This clonotype turned up a few times. The chain couples TRBV20-1 to TRBJ2-7, with 7 bases lining up with TRBD2. This CDR3 region has 14 residues. V shed 6 bases and J 2 bases; nucleotides not matched to a gene: 10. Germline V lookup: CDR1 DFQATT, CDR2 SNEGSKA (reference sequence). The CDR3 sequence: CSASRAGEPYEQYF. CDR3 sequence (DNA): TGCAGTGCAAGTCGGGCGGGGGAGCCCTACGAGCAGTACTTC.

CDR3 residues: CSVGGMDTQYF. For the CDR3, the DNA is TGCAGCGTTGGTGGGATGGATACGCAGTATTTT. The chain couples TRBV29-1 to TRBJ2-3; D call uncertain. CDR1 and CDR2 (germline): SQVTM, ANQGSEA. This CDR3 contains 11 residues. The ends were cut back, 4 bases at V and 6 bases at J, with 8 bases in the middle.

This clonotype was counted a few times. At one end the junction does not follow the germline gene, possibly because of a read error. V is TRBV20-1 and J is TRBJ2-7; perhaps TRBD2 as D (5 bases). The germline gives CDR1 DFQATT, CDR2 SNEGSKA (reference sequence). The CDR3 runs to 12 residues. The CDR3: CSAGDGTYEQYF. The CDR3 DNA sequence: TGCAGTGCTGGAGACGGGACCTACGAGCAGTACTTC.

This clonotype was detected only a few times. The chain recombines TRBV5-1 with TRBJ1-1; D gene unclear. This CDR3 comprises 15 residues. Germline-derived CDR1 and CDR2 are SGHRS and YFSETQ. V lost 4 bases to trimming and J lost 5 bases, with 18 bases between them. The CDR3 loop is CASSRTWGEGTEAFF. The CDR3 DNA follows: TGCGCCAGCAGCCGAACGTGGGGTGAGGGTACTGAAGCTTTCTTT.

The gene calls are TRBV20-1 and TRBJ2-3; no reliable D call. CDR1 is DFQATT, CDR2 SNEGSKA, per germline (reference sequence). The CDR3 sequence is 12 residues long. The V gene lost 6 bases and the J gene lost 5 bases, with 12 bases spanning the gap. The chain's CDR3 is CSAGPARDTQYF. The CDR3 region has the DNA TGCAGTGCAGGGCCGGCGAGAGATACGCAGTATTTT.

The chain has TRBV7-2 and TRBJ2-5; perhaps TRBD2 as D (5 bases). V lost 6 bases and J lost 1, with 12 bases in between. This CDR3 has 14 residues. Germline CDR1 reads SGHTA; CDR2 reads FQGNSA. The CDR3 DNA reads TGTGCCAGCAGAGCCGCGGGTTCCCAAGAGACCCAGTACTTC. Translated: CASRAAGSQETQYF.

This chain connects TRBV7-8 to TRBJ2-5, with a possible D match to TRBD1 (6 bases). CDR1 is SGHVS and CDR2 is FQNEAQ in the germline V gene. This CDR3 has 14 residues. The V gene lost 5 bases and the J gene lost 5 bases, with 15 bases spanning the gap. CDR3 residues: CASSLGGPGETQYF. The CDR3 DNA reads TGTGCCAGCAGCCTAGGGGGTCCCGGGGAGACCCAGTACTTC.

CDR3 loop: CAISEWDSTEAFF. For the CDR3, the DNA is TGTGCCATCAGTGAGTGGGACAGCACTGAAGCTTTCTTT. V and J are TRBV10-3 and TRBJ1-1; TRBD1 matches at 7 bases. This CDR3 has 13 residues. From germline, CDR1 is ENHRY and CDR2 SYGVKD. V was clipped by 1 base and J by 4 bases; unmatched bases: 0.

Here the CDR3 reads CASSPTGGDEQYF. Written as DNA, the CDR3 is TGTGCCAGCAGCCCGACAGGGGGCGACGAGCAGTACTTC. This chain joins TRBV6-2 or TRBV6-3 and TRBJ2-7; 10 bases are a match to TRBD1. The CDR3 has 13 residues. Trimming at V came to 6 bases and at J to 5 bases, leaving 4 bases not matched to a gene. CDR1 MNHEY and CDR2 SVGEGT come from the germline V gene.

This clonotype has a count of ten or more. The CDR3 spells CASSETDRAEVSPLHF. Here the CDR3 DNA reads TGTGCCAGCAGTGAAACGGACAGGGCAGAGGTTTCACCCCTCCACTTT. The chain links TRBV6-1 to TRBJ1-6; 8 bases line up with TRBD1. V shed 2 bases and J 9 bases; nucleotides not matched to a gene: 9. The CDR3 extends over 16 amino acids. Germline CDR1 MNHNS, CDR2 SASEGT.

The J gene is TRBJ2-2, the V gene TRBV20-1; possible D gene TRBD1, 6 bases. CDR1 DFQATT and CDR2 SNEGSKA come from the germline V gene (reference sequence). The CDR3 contains 13 residues. V gave up 6 bases and J gave up 4 bases, with 12 bases separating them. This chain's CDR3 is CSAEPDSTGELFF. CDR3 DNA: TGCAGTGCAGAGCCGGACAGCACCGGGGAGCTGTTTTTT.

The chain is built from TRBV20-1 and TRBJ2-6; D may be TRBD1 (6 bases). The V and J ends lost 2 bases and 9 bases respectively, with 17 bases between them. Germline values: CDR1 DFQATT, CDR2 SNEGSKA (reference sequence). CDR3 size: 15 residues. CDR3 sequence reads: CSARLQGSESNVLTF. DNA of the CDR3: TGCAGTGCTAGACTACAGGGTTCTGAGAGCAACGTCCTGACTTTC.

The chain is built from TRBV10-2 and TRBJ2-7; perhaps D is TRBD1 or TRBD2 (6 bases each). The J call is uncertain, as TRBJ2-1 better fits the DNA end. Germline loops: CDR1 WSHSY, CDR2 SAAADI. The CDR3 spans 14 residues. CDR3 loop: CASSEGGSLYEQFF. In DNA form, the CDR3 reads TGCGCCAGCAGTGAAGGGGGGTCCCTCTACGAGCAGTTCTTC.

This chain joins TRBV11-3 and TRBJ2-5, with 11 bases lining up with TRBD1. The CDR3 consists of 16 residues. Germline CDR1 is SGHNT and CDR2 is YENEEA. V shed 4 bases and J 5 bases; nucleotides not matched to a gene: 9. CDR3 sequence reads: CASSWGRTGGTETQYF. The CDR3 DNA reads TGTGCCAGCAGCTGGGGAAGGACAGGGGGCACGGAGACCCAGTACTTC.